This entry describes one TCR beta chain. This may be a read error, as it is one base from a much larger clone. Noted time point: after trial treatment. The treatment here: LDRT plus nivolumab, ipilimumab, low-dose cyclophosphamide and aspirin (RACIN trial). The therapy administered to donors comprised nivolumab, ipilimumab, aspirin, low-dose cyclophosphamide and low-dose radiotherapy. Advanced solid tumors without tumor-infiltrating lymphocytes were required for inclusion. The data belong to a study of low-dose radiotherapy and immunotherapy resistance in tumors. Turning to the study itself: The patients were given nivolumab 240 mg every two weeks and ipilimumab 1 mg/kg every six weeks, through an intravenous route. Every two weeks, the protocol called for intravenous cyclophosphamide at 200 mg/m2. It was given one day before each radiation and immunotherapy administration.

The CDR3 covers 12 residues. The germline V gene encodes CDR1 SGHAT and CDR2 FQNNGV. The TCRs were subjected to amplification over roughly 18 PCR cycles employing a constant-region primer in conjunction with a V-primer adapter. Each CDR3 protein is one row after TCRdb ran MiXCR on the reads. The sample shows around 57,000 distinct CDR3 sequences, approximately 31% of them seen only once. This clonotype was sampled from a male donor with rectosigmoid adenocarcinoma. The starting material was PBMCs, obtained after low-dose radiotherapy plus immunotherapy. The chain couples TRBV11-2 to TRBJ2-2; a weak D match, TRBD2 (5 bases). The CDR3 DNA is TGTGCCAGCAGCTTAGTAGCCGGGGAGCCGTTTTTT. This gives the protein CASSLVAGEPFF.